This TCR beta chain is drawn from a study of cytomegalovirus exposure and HLA in healthy donors. TCRdb's table, derived via immunoSEQ multiplex PCR, lists solely in-frame clones and lacks some. The table shows over 150,000 clones, with about 90% occurring only once. Trimming took 4 bases from V and 5 from J; bases not matched to a gene: 9. The length of the CDR3 is 15 residues. The germline V gene encodes CDR1 SEHNR and CDR2 FQNEAQ (reference sequence). This rearrangement joins TRBV7-9 to TRBJ2-3, with TRBD1 identical over 7 bases. The sequence was collected from a woman under 30 in good health and CMV-seropositive. Input material: PBMCs. DNA for the CDR3: TGTGCCAGCAGCTCCCTGGGGGACAGAGGAGATACGCAGTATTTT. This encodes CASSSLGDRGDTQYF.